A selection of T cell receptor beta chains follows, all from one sample in a study of shared clonotypes between healthy human individuals. The table came from immunoSEQ multiplex PCR; TCRdb's copy has only in-frame clones and leaves some out. The table has 1.5 million to 2.5 million clones, about 94% seen once. The specimen sequenced was naive CD8+ T cells sorted from blood. The source of these receptors is a man aged 18 to 30 in good health. CDR3s include the opening cysteine and the closing phenylalanine or tryptophan. D genes are given only for firm matches. The size field is filled for only some rows; it gives once, few, many or a size class.

abundance,j_gene,d_gene,v_gene,CDR3nt,CDR3aa
-,TRBJ1-1,-,TRBV10-2,TGCGCCAGCAGTGGTCGGAACACTGAAGCTTTCTTT,CASSGRNTEAFF
-,TRBJ2-3,-,TRBV6-6,TGTGCCAGCAGTTACGTGGAGAGCGGGGATACGCAGTATTTT,CASSYVESGDTQYF
-,TRBJ2-1,-,TRBV5-6,TGTGCCAGCAGCTTGGACCTCTACAATGAGCAGTTCTTC,CASSLDLYNEQFF
-,TRBJ2-5,TRBD1,TRBV27,TGTGCCAGCAGTTTCCGAAAGGGACAGGGGCAAGAGACCCAGTACTTC,CASSFRKGQGQETQYF
-,TRBJ2-5,-,TRBV5-8,TGTGCCAGCAGCCAGACCGTTACAGGGCAAGAGACCCAGTACTTC,CASSQTVTGQETQYF
-,TRBJ2-3,-,TRBV27,TGTGCCAGCAGTCCAAAGGACTCTAGCACAGATACGCAGTATTTT,CASSPKDSSTDTQYF
-,TRBJ2-3,TRBD2,TRBV12-5,TGTGCTAGTGGTTTGGCGGGACTATCACAGGATACGCAGTATTTT,CASGLAGLSQDTQYF
-,TRBJ2-4,TRBD2,TRBV4-2,TGTGCCAGCAGCCAAGAGGGGTCCAGCGGGGAAGGAAACATTCAGTACTTC,CASSQEGSSGEGNIQYF
-,TRBJ2-2,TRBD2,TRBV6-5,TGTGCCAGCAGTTACAGGGGAGGGCCCACCGGGGAGCTGTTTTTT,CASSYRGGPTGELFF
-,TRBJ2-7,-,TRBV30,TGTGCCTGGAGGATGGGCTACGAGCAGTACTTC,CAWRMGYEQYF
once,TRBJ2-2,TRBD2,TRBV4-1,TGCGCCAGCAGCCAAGAGGCCCCAGCGGGAGTTTACACCGGGGAGCTGTTTTTT,CASSQEAPAGVYTGELFF
-,TRBJ2-7,TRBD1,TRBV5-6,TGTGCCAGCAGCTTCGGGACAGGGTACGACGAGCAGTACTTC,CASSFGTGYDEQYF
-,TRBJ2-3,-,TRBV27,TGTGCCAGCAGTCCTTGGGCGGGGACGGGGACAGATACGCAGTATTTT,CASSPWAGTGTDTQYF
-,TRBJ1-2,-,TRBV10-3,TGTGCCACCGGGACGGCCGGTGGGGGCTACACCTTC,CATGTAGGGYTF
-,TRBJ2-5,TRBD1,TRBV5-6,TGTGCCAGCAGCACAGGGGGAATTGTGGAGACCCAGTACTTC,CASSTGGIVETQYF
-,TRBJ1-2,-,TRBV25-1,TGTGCCAGCAGTGAATTTGAGGGCGGCTATGGCTACACCTTC,CASSEFEGGYGYTF
-,TRBJ2-5,-,TRBV6-5,TGTGCCAGCAGTACCACAGGGGAGGGACAAGAGACCCAGTACTTC,CASSTTGEGQETQYF
-,TRBJ1-2,-,TRBV7-9,TGTGCCAGCAGCCTGTGGACAGAGAACTATGGCTACACCTTC,CASSLWTENYGYTF
-,TRBJ2-7,TRBD2,TRBV5-5,TGTGCCAGCAGCTCCGACCTACTAGCGGAAAGCTCCTACGAGCAGTACTTC,CASSSDLLAESSYEQYF
-,TRBJ2-1,-,TRBV6-5,TGTGCCAGCAGTAACCGGGACACCTACAATGAGCAGTTCTTC,CASSNRDTYNEQFF
-,TRBJ2-1,-,TRBV15,TGTGCCACCAGCAGATGGGCGGGAACGGACTACAATGAGCAGTTCTTC,CATSRWAGTDYNEQFF
-,TRBJ2-2,TRBD1,TRBV15,TGTGCCACCAGCCCCAGCTGGGGACAGGGGACTGACACCGGGGAGCTGTTTTTT,CATSPSWGQGTDTGELFF
-,TRBJ2-1,-,TRBV13,TGTGCCAGCATTGGGGAACAAGGGGCTGAGCAGTTCTTC,CASIGEQGAEQFF
-,TRBJ1-1,-,TRBV21-1,TGTGCCAGCAGCAATCCCCTGGGATGTCGATTGAACACTGAAGCTTTCTTT,CASSNPLGCRLNTEAFF
-,TRBJ2-3,TRBD1,TRBV18,TGTGCCAGCTCACCTCTCCGGGACAGGGGTGACACAGATACGCAGTATTTT,CASSPLRDRGDTDTQYF
-,TRBJ2-3,TRBD2,TRBV4-1,TGCGCCAGCAGCCAGAGGGGGACTAGCGGGTATATCACAGATACGCAGTATTTT,CASSQRGTSGYITDTQYF
-,TRBJ2-3,-,TRBV11-2,TGTGCCAGCAGCTTAGCTCCGGAGACAGATACGCAGTATTTT,CASSLAPETDTQYF
-,TRBJ2-1,TRBD2,TRBV7-9,TGTGCCAGCAGCTTAGCAGCGGGGGGGCCCTACAATGAGCAGTTCTTC,CASSLAAGGPYNEQFF
few,TRBJ2-1,-,TRBV5-6,TGTGCCAGCAGCTACTCCGGGTCCCTCAATGAGCAGTTCTTC,CASSYSGSLNEQFF
-,TRBJ1-1,-,TRBV7-6,TGTGCCAGCAGCCCCGCCGCCACCGAAGCTTTCTTT,CASSPAATEAFF
-,TRBJ1-1,-,TRBV5-4,TGTGCCAGCAGCTGGACGGGGGGGAACACTGAAGCTTTCTTT,CASSWTGGNTEAFF
few,TRBJ2-3,-,TRBV9,TGTGCCAGCGCCCAGGGAAACACAGATACGCAGTATTTT,CASAQGNTDTQYF
-,TRBJ1-1,-,TRBV6-5,TGTGCCAGCAGTGCTGCTGGGGGGCGAGGTGAAGCTTTCTTT,CASSAAGGRGEAFF
-,TRBJ2-1,TRBD2,TRBV10-3,TGTGCCATCAGTGAGTCCTCACTGGGACTAGCCGCCGGTGAGCAGTTCTTC,CAISESSLGLAAGEQFF
few,TRBJ2-7,TRBD2,TRBV19,TGTGCCAGTAGTACGACTAGCGGAGCCTACGAGCAGTACTTC,CASSTTSGAYEQYF
-,TRBJ2-7,TRBD2,TRBV7-9,TGTGCCAGCACCTTTAGCGGGAGAGGCGAGCAGTACTTC,CASTFSGRGEQYF
-,TRBJ2-3,-,TRBV25-1,TGTGCCAGCAGTGAATTCGGGTTAGGAGGAAAGTCAGATACGCAGTATTTT,CASSEFGLGGKSDTQYF
-,TRBJ1-2,-,TRBV5-6,TGTGCCAGCAGCCTTGGGACCGTGGATGGCTACACCTTC,CASSLGTVDGYTF
-,TRBJ2-7,-,TRBV29-1,TGCAGCGTTGAGGACAACTCCTACGAGCAGTACTTC,CSVEDNSYEQYF
-,TRBJ1-1,TRBD1,TRBV6-5,TGTGCCAGCAGACTAGACGGGACAGCGAACACTGAAGCTTTCTTT,CASRLDGTANTEAFF
-,TRBJ2-1,TRBD2,TRBV6-5,TGTGCCAGCGTCAGCGGGGGGAGCAATGAGCAGTTCTTC,CASVSGGSNEQFF
-,TRBJ2-7,TRBD1,TRBV29-1,TGCAGCGTGGACAGGGAAAGCGAGCAGTACTTC,CSVDRESEQYF
-,TRBJ1-5,-,TRBV6-6,TGTGCCAGCAGTTACTCGAGGCTGGGGAACAATCAGCCCCAGCATTTT,CASSYSRLGNNQPQHF
-,TRBJ1-1,-,TRBV28,TGTGCCAGCAGTTTATCCCGAACTGAAGCTTTCTTT,CASSLSRTEAFF
-,TRBJ1-6,-,TRBV5-6,TGTGCCAGCAGCCCCGGGATTAATTCACCCCTCCACTTT,CASSPGINSPLHF
-,TRBJ1-1,-,TRBV2,TGTGCCAGCAGTGAAGATGCAGGCCTCTCTGAAGCTTTCTTT,CASSEDAGLSEAFF
-,TRBJ2-2,-,TRBV4-1,TGCGCCAGCAGCCAAGAAGCGGTTTCGGGGACCGGGGAGCTGTTTTTT,CASSQEAVSGTGELFF
-,TRBJ2-1,TRBD2,TRBV30,TGTGCCTGGACCCTAGCGGGAGATAATGAGCAGTTCTTC,CAWTLAGDNEQFF
-,TRBJ2-7,TRBD1,TRBV25-1,TGTGCCAGCAGTACCTGGACAGGGGACGAGCAGTACTTC,CASSTWTGDEQYF
-,TRBJ2-2,-,TRBV30,TGTGCCTGGGGAAGGGGTGGGGGCACCGGGGAGCTGTTTTTT,CAWGRGGGTGELFF